A selection of T cell receptor beta chains follows, all from one sample in a study of blood T cell repertoires in COVID-19. Profiling relied on immunoSEQ multiplex PCR, and the TCRdb table lists in-frame clones only, not all of them. The table lists about 280,000 clones, 85% of them singletons. The specimen was PBMCs or T cells enriched from blood (not recorded which). Receptors originate from a woman between 50 and 59 years old who had recovered from COVID-19. Both conserved end residues are part of each CDR3. A D gene is named only where the DNA matches it firmly. Size values are once, few and many counts, or a class for expanded clones, and some rows have none.

>-|-|TRBJ1-6|TRBV10-1
CASSVRGGSPLHF
TGCGCCAGCAGTGTTCGGGGAGGTTCACCCCTCCACTTT
>once|TRBD1|TRBJ1-2|TRBV20-1
CSARQGVGYTF
TGCAGTGCTAGACAGGGGGTCGGCTACACCTTC
>-|-|TRBJ1-1|TRBV11-2
CASSFSENTEAFF
TGTGCCAGCAGCTTCAGTGAGAACACTGAAGCTTTCTTT
>-|-|TRBJ2-3|TRBV24-1
CATSDLQSGRPASTDTQYF
TGTGCCACCAGTGATTTGCAATCGGGGAGGCCGGCCAGCACAGATACGCAGTATTTT
>-|TRBD1|TRBJ2-6|TRBV3-1/TRBV3-2
CASSQEISGGDSNVLTF
TGTGCCAGCAGCCAAGAAATCTCAGGGGGCGACTCCAACGTCCTGACTTTC
>-|-|TRBJ1-6|TRBV28
CASSFKGEVHF
TGTGCCAGCAGTTTTAAAGGGGAGGTCCACTTT
>-|-|TRBJ2-2|TRBV29-1
CSVGRVGNTGELFF
TGCAGCGTTGGCAGGGTCGGGAACACCGGGGAGCTGTTTTTT
>-|TRBD2|TRBJ2-5|TRBV5-1
CASSLGPPGGGAQETQYF
TGCGCCAGCAGCTTGGGGCCGCCGGGCGGGGGGGCCCAAGAGACCCAGTACTTC
>few|TRBD1|TRBJ1-2|TRBV4-1
CASSQDGTGKYGYTF
TGCGCCAGCAGCCAAGATGGGACAGGAAAGTATGGCTACACCTTC
>-|TRBD1|TRBJ1-5|TRBV19
CASTPGGRGSNQPQHF
TGTGCCAGTACCCCAGGGGGCCGAGGGAGCAATCAGCCCCAGCATTTT
>-|-|TRBJ2-3|TRBV5-6
CASSESGRRVSDTQYF
TGTGCCAGCAGCGAGAGTGGGAGGCGCGTATCAGATACGCAGTATTTT
>-|-|TRBJ1-6|TRBV18
CASSKDSSNSPLHF
TGTGCCAGCTCAAAGGACAGTTCAAATTCACCCCTCCACTTT
>-|TRBD2|TRBJ2-1|TRBV6-4
CASSDSSGGNEQFF
TGTGCCAGCAGTGACTCTAGCGGGGGGAATGAGCAGTTCTTC
>-|TRBD1|TRBJ1-1|TRBV29-1
CSARQGLSFGENTEAFF
TGCAGCGCCCGACAGGGTCTGAGTTTTGGCGAGAACACTGAAGCTTTCTTT
>few|TRBD2|TRBJ2-2|TRBV7-9
CASSPGTSYTGELFF
TGTGCCAGCAGCCCCGGGACTAGCTACACCGGGGAGCTGTTTTTT
>-|TRBD1|TRBJ1-5|TRBV5-1
CASSRGQGGQPQHF
TGCGCCAGCAGCCGGGGACAGGGAGGTCAGCCCCAGCATTTT
>few|-|TRBJ1-6|TRBV7-9
CASRRTESSSPLHF
TGTGCCAGCAGACGGACAGAAAGCAGTTCACCCCTCCACTTT
>-|-|TRBJ2-7|TRBV18
CASSLGTQNYEQYF
TGTGCCAGCTCACTTGGGACACAAAACTACGAGCAGTACTTC
>-|TRBD1|TRBJ2-7|TRBV30
CACRGPYEQYF
TGTGCCTGCAGGGGGCCCTACGAGCAGTACTTC
>-|-|TRBJ1-5|TRBV3-1/TRBV3-2
CASSQDFVSLPQHF
TGTGCCAGCAGCCAAGATTTTGTCTCCCTGCCCCAGCATTTT
>-|-|TRBJ1-2|TRBV30
CAWRLIGGTQF
TGTGCCTGGAGACTCATCGGGGGGACCCAATTC
>-|TRBD1|TRBJ1-1|TRBV7-9
CASSSWDRITEAFF
TGTGCCAGCAGCTCTTGGGACAGAATCACTGAAGCTTTCTTT
>-|-|TRBJ1-1|TRBV9
CASSAIKTGKAEAFF
TGTGCCAGCAGCGCCATAAAAACAGGGAAAGCTGAAGCTTTCTTT
>once|TRBD1|TRBJ2-2|TRBV4-3
CASSRRTGTGELFF
TGCGCCAGCAGCCGTCGGACAGGGACCGGGGAGCTGTTTTTT
>-|TRBD1|TRBJ1-4|TRBV9
CASSALYGTGEKLFF
TGTGCCAGCAGCGCCCTATACGGGACAGGGGAAAAACTGTTTTTT
>-|TRBD1|TRBJ1-1|TRBV19
CASTVDRVNTEAFF
TGTGCCAGTACCGTGGACAGGGTGAACACTGAAGCTTTCTTT